Presented here are 18 T cell receptor beta chains from one specimen sequenced in a study of shared clonotypes between healthy human individuals (dated by TCRdb to 2020 to 2022). CD8 naive samples consisted of CD45RO-negative cells that were positively selected for CCR7, yielding a CD45RA+CCR7+ population without TemRA cells. Library preparation employed the immunoSEQ multiplex PCR assay. As stored in TCRdb, this immuneACCESS dataset retains in-frame rearrangements with V and J assigned. A fraction of the clones does not appear; measured against another copy, unresolved V genes explain less than half of the discrepancy, and the remainder lacks a known reason. The sample table lists hundreds of thousands of clones, approximately 95% of them with a count of one. The ten largest clones take up about 0.11% of the sample. The source material was naive CD8+ T cells sorted from blood. In the paper's terms, the cell subset or site label means: CD45RA+CCR7+. These receptors were obtained from a woman under 40 in good health.

This chain uses TRBV27 with TRBJ2-7, with 7 bases matching TRBD1. Looked up from germline, CDR1 is MNHEY and CDR2 is SMNVEV (reference sequence). The CDR3 sequence is 14 residues long. The junction had 8 bases not matched to a gene; V was cut back by 7 bases and J by 2 bases. CDR3 sequence reads: CASIRTGAPYEQYF. The CDR3 DNA is TGTGCCAGCATACGGACAGGTGCCCCCTACGAGCAGTACTTC.

This chain joins TRBV4-1 and TRBJ1-6; possible D gene TRBD1, 5 bases. V was shortened by 3 bases and J by 5 bases, with 14 bases between the two germline ends. Germline CDR1 is MGHRA and CDR2 is YSYEKL. This CDR3 is built from 16 residues. The CDR3 loop is CASSHQGPPNNSPLHF. The CDR3 DNA reads TGCGCCAGCAGCCACCAGGGACCGCCCAATAATTCACCCCTCCACTTT.

The chain uses TRBV27 and TRBJ2-7; 8 nucleotides line up with TRBD1. The CDR3 runs 14 residues. In germline, CDR1 is MNHEY, CDR2 SMNVEV (reference sequence). Unmatched junction bases numbered 4, after V lost 2 bases and J lost 4 bases. As DNA, the CDR3 is TGTGCCAGCAGTTTAAAAAGACAGGGGTACGAGCAGTACTTC. Protein sequence: CASSLKRQGYEQYF.

The rearrangement links TRBV28 to TRBJ2-1; TRBD2 might be the D (6 bases). This CDR3 has 12 residues. V was trimmed by 10 bases and J by 11 bases, leaving 18 bases between them. Per germline, CDR1 MDHEN and CDR2 SYDVKM. For the CDR3, the DNA is TGTGCCACCAAAAACTCCGGGACTCAGCAGTTCTTC. Translated: CATKNSGTQQFF.

This chain links TRBV27 with TRBJ2-7, with a tentative D call TRBD1 (8 bases). Germline values: CDR1 MNHEY, CDR2 SMNVEV (reference sequence). The V end was cut by 3 bases, the J end by 7 bases, with 16 bases between. The CDR3 extends over 14 amino acids. CDR3 residues: CASSLGQVGGEQYF. For the CDR3, the DNA is TGTGCCAGCAGTTTGGGACAGGTGGGGGGGGAGCAGTACTTC.

J is TRBJ2-7 and V is TRBV19; TRBD2 matches at 13 bases. J gave up 5 bases and V 5 bases, and 3 bases lay outside the gene matches. Germline CDR1 and CDR2: LNHDA and SQIVND (reference sequence). CDR3 length: 14 amino acids. The CDR3 DNA follows: TGTGCCAGTAGTGAGGGACTAGCGGGAAACGAGCAGTACTTC. It codes for CASSEGLAGNEQYF.

The chain couples TRBV5-4 to TRBJ2-7; 8 nucleotides agree with TRBD1. Per germline, CDR1 SGHNT and CDR2 YYREEE (reference sequence). The CDR3 has 14 amino acids. Trimming at V came to 5 bases and at J to 5 bases, leaving 9 bases not matched to a gene. CDR3 sequence reads: CASRSGTGPDEQYF. The DNA for the CDR3 is TGTGCCAGCAGATCCGGGACAGGACCGGACGAGCAGTACTTC.

This chain joins TRBV13 and TRBJ1-1; a weak D match, TRBD1 (5 bases). The CDR3 length is 16 residues. CDR1 is PRHDT, CDR2 FYEKMQ, per germline (reference sequence). V was clipped by 0 bases and J by 1 base, with 12 bases between them. The CDR3 nucleotides are TGTGCCAGCAGCTTAGGGCCGACGGGGGGGAACACTGAAGCTTTCTTT. Translated, it gives CASSLGPTGGNTEAFF.

With regard to this clone: This specimen includes other DNA sequences encoding the same CDR3. This chain links TRBV6-5 with TRBJ2-1, with 8 bases matching TRBD2. V was clipped by 5 bases and J by 0 bases; unmatched bases: 3. The CDR3 covers 15 residues. The germline V gene encodes CDR1 MNHEY and CDR2 SVGAGI. The CDR3 spells CASSPSGSSYNEQFF. The CDR3 DNA reads as TGTGCCAGCAGTCCAAGCGGGAGCTCCTACAATGAGCAGTTCTTC.

V is TRBV9 and J is TRBJ2-3; the D is unclear. Trimming removed 0 bases at V and 4 bases at J, with 9 bases between. This CDR3 is 14 amino acids long. Germline V gene sequence: CDR1 SGDLS, CDR2 YYNGEE. The CDR3 region is CASSVEDIADTQYF. In DNA, the CDR3 is TGTGCCAGCAGCGTAGAGGATATTGCAGATACGCAGTATTTT. The full variable domain, its missing parts supplied by reference TRBV9 and TRBJ2-3, is DSGVTQTPKHLITATGQRVTLRCSPRSGDLSVYWYQQSLDQGLQFLIQYYNGEERAKGNILERFSAQQFPDLHSELNLSSLELGDSALYFCASSVEDIADTQYFGPGTRLTVL.

The chain carries TRBV27 and TRBJ2-5; D possibly corresponds to TRBD2 (6 bases). Germline V lookup: CDR1 MNHEY, CDR2 SMNVEV (reference sequence). V was pared by 7 bases and J by 7 bases, with 16 bases between. The CDR3 is 13 amino acids. CDR3 loop: CASKVLLRGTQYF. CDR3 sequence (DNA): TGTGCCAGCAAGGTGCTATTGCGGGGGACCCAGTACTTC.

The V gene is TRBV28, the J gene TRBJ2-3; 16 bases map to TRBD2. Germline V lookup: CDR1 MDHEN, CDR2 SYDVKM. CDR3 length: 19 amino acids. Trimming took 7 bases from V and 4 from J; bases not matched to a gene: 14. CDR3 in amino acids: CASIDGTSGRAFFADTQYF. In DNA, the CDR3 is TGTGCCAGCATCGACGGGACTAGCGGGAGGGCCTTTTTCGCAGATACGCAGTATTTT.

The rearrangement joins TRBV5-1 to TRBJ1-5, with D possibly matching TRBD1 (5 bases). The CDR3 is 17 residues long. The V gene lost 4 bases and the J gene lost 5 bases, with 22 bases spanning the gap. The germline V gene encodes CDR1 SGHRS and CDR2 YFSETQ. In DNA form, the CDR3 reads TGCGCCAGCAGCAACCAAGCAGAAAGGGGCGAGGATCAGCCCCAGCATTTT. The encoded protein is CASSNQAERGEDQPQHF.

The V gene is TRBV19, the J gene TRBJ2-1; tentative D call: TRBD2 (5 bases). V lost 5 bases and J lost 1, with 12 bases in between. The CDR3 loop spans 15 amino acids. Germline loops: CDR1 LNHDA, CDR2 SQIVND (reference sequence). The CDR3 nucleotides read TGTGCCAGTAGTCCCGGGGAGTGGTCCTACAATGAGCAGTTCTTC. Translated, it gives CASSPGEWSYNEQFF.

The chain carries TRBV5-1 and TRBJ2-7; D uncertain. The CDR3 loop spans 13 amino acids. Germline CDR1 is SGHRS and CDR2 is YFSETQ. V was cut by 2 bases and J by 1 base, with 7 bases left in between. CDR3 in amino acids: CASSFDTSYEQYF. The CDR3 coding sequence is TGCGCCAGCAGCTTCGACACTTCCTACGAGCAGTACTTC.

The V and J genes are TRBV2 and TRBJ2-7, with 12 bases fitting TRBD2. The CDR3 extends over 14 amino acids. Trimming cost V 7 bases and J 7 bases; bases outside gene matches: 8. Germline-derived CDR1 and CDR2 are SNHLY and FYNNEI. The CDR3 region is CASTTSGGLGEQYF. CDR3 DNA: TGTGCCAGCACGACTAGCGGGGGCCTCGGGGAGCAGTACTTC.

V usage is TRBV10-1 and J usage is TRBJ2-2; no reliable D call. CDR3 length equals 17 residues. Germline CDR1 is WNHNN and CDR2 is SYGVQD (reference sequence). V was shortened by 0 bases and J by 6 bases, with 17 bases between the two germline ends. Written as DNA, the CDR3 is TGCGCCAGCAGTGAGTCTGGGCCCTTCGAGGCCCCCGGGGAGCTGTTTTTT. As protein: CASSESGPFEAPGELFF.

The chain uses TRBV10-3 and TRBJ2-1; possibly TRBD2 for D (6 bases). The CDR3 sequence is 14 residues long. With 5 bases removed from V and 5 bases from J, the gap between germline ends came to 13 bases. Looked up from germline, CDR1 is ENHRY and CDR2 is SYGVKD. CDR3 coding DNA: TGTGCCATCAGTCCACGGGAGACCAACAATGAGCAGTTCTTC. This sequence encodes CAISPRETNNEQFF.